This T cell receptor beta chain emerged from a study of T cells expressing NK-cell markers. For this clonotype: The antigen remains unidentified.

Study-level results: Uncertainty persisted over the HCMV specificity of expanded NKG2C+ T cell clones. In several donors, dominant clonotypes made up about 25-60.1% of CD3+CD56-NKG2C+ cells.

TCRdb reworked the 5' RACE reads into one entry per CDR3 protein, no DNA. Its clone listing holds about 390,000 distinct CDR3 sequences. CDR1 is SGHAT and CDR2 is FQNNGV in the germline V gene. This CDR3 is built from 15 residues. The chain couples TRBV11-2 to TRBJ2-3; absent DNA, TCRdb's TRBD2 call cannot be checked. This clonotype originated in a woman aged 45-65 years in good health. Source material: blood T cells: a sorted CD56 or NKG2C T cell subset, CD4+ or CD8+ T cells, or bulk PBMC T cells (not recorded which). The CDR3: CASCAPGLHGDTQYF.